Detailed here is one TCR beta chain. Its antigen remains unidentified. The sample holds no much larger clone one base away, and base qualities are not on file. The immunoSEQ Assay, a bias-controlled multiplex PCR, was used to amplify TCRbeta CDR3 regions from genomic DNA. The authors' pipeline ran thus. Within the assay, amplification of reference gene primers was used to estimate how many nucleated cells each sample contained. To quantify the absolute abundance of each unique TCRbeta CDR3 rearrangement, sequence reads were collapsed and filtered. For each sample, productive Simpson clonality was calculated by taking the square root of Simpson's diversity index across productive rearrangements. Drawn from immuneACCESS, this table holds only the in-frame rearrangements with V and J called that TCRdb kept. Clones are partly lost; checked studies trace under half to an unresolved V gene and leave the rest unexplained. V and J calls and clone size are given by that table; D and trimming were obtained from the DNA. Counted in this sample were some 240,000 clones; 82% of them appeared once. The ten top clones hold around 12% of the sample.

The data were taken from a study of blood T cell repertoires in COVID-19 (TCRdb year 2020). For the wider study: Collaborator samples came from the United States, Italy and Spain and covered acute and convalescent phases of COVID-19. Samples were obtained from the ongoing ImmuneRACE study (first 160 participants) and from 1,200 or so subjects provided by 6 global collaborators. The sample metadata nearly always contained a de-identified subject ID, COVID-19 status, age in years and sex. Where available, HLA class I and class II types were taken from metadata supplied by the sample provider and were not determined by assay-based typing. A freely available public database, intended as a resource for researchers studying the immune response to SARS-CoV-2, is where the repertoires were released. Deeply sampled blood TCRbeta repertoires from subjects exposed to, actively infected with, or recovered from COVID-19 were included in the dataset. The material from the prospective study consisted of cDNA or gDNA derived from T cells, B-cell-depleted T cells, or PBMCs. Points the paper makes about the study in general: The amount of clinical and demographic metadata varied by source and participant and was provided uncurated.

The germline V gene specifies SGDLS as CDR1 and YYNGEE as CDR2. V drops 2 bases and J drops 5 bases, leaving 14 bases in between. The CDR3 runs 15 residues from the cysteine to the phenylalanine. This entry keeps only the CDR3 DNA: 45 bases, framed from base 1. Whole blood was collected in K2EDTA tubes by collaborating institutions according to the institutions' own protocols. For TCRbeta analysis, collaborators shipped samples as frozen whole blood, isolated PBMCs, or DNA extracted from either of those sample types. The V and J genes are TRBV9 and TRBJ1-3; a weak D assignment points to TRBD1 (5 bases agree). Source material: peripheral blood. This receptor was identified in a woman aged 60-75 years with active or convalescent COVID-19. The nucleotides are TGTGCCAGCAGCGTTGGCAGGGACTTGCGAAACACCATATATTTT. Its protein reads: CASSVGRDLRNTIYF.